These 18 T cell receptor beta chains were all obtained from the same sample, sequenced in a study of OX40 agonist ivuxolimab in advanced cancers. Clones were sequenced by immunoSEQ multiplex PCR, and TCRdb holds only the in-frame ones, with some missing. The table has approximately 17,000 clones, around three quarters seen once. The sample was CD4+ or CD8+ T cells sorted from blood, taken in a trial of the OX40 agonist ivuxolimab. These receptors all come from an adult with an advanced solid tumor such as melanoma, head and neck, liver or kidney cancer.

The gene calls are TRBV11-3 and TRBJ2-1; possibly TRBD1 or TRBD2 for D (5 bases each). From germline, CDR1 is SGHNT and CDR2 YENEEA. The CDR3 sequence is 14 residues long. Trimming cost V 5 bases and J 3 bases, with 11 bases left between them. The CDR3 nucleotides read TGTGCCAGCAGCGCAGGGACGGACTACAATGAGCAGTTCTTC. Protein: CASSAGTDYNEQFF.

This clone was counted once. CDR3 loop: CASSLSTGVDTQYF. CDR3 nucleotide sequence: TGTGCCAGCAGTTTATCGACAGGGGTAGATACGCAGTATTTT. This chain links TRBV27 with TRBJ2-3, with 8 bases matching TRBD1. Germline values: CDR1 MNHEY, CDR2 SMNVEV (reference sequence). This CDR3 is 14 amino acids long. The junction had 1 base not matched to a gene; V was cut back by 0 bases and J by 5 bases.

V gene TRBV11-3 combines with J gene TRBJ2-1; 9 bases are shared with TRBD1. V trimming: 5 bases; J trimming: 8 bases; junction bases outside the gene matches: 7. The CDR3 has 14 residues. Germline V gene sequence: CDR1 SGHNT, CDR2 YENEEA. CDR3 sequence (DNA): TGTGCCAGCAGCCCCGGGACAGGGATCCATGAGCAGTTCTTC. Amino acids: CASSPGTGIHEQFF.

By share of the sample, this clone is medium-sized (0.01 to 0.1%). CDR3 region: CASGKTGEWAEAFF. The CDR3 DNA reads TGTGCCAGCGGAAAGACAGGGGAATGGGCTGAAGCTTTCTTT. V gene TRBV28 combines with J gene TRBJ1-1; TRBD1 matches at 8 bases. The CDR3 is 14 amino acids. V lost 8 bases, J lost 6 bases, and 11 bases stayed unmatched. Germline CDR1 is MDHEN and CDR2 is SYDVKM.

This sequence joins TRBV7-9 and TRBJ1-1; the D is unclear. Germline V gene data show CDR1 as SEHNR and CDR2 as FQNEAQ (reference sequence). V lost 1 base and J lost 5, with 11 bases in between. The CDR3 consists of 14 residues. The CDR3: CASSLEGRLTEAFF. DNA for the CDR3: TGTGCCAGCAGCTTAGAGGGTCGGTTAACTGAAGCTTTCTTT. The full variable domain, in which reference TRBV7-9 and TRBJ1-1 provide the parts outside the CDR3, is DTGVSQNPRHKITKRGQNVTFRCDPISEHNRLYWYRQTLGQGPEFLTYFQNEAQLEKSRLLSDRFSAERPKGSFSTLEIQRTEQGDSAMYLCASSLEGRLTEAFFGQGTRLTVV.

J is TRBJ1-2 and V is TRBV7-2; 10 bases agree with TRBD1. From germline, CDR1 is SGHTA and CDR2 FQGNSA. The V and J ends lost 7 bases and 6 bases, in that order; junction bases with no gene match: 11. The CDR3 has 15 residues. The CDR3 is CASTSPLTGGHGYTF. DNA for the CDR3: TGTGCCAGCACCTCCCCCTTGACAGGGGGCCATGGCTACACCTTC.

The CDR3 here is CASSFGADQPQHF. CDR3 bases: TGTGCCAGCAGCTTTGGGGCAGATCAGCCCCAGCATTTT. The chain carries TRBV5-6 and TRBJ1-5, with a weak D call TRBD1 (5 bases). V lost 2 bases and J 5 bases, leaving 8 bases between the germline ends. Germline assignment: CDR1 SGHDT and CDR2 YYEEEE. CDR3 length: 13 amino acids.

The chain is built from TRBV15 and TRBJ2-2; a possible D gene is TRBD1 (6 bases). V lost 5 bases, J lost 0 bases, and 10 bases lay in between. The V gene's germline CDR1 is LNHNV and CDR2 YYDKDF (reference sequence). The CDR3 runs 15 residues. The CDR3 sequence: CATSPDRSNTGELFF. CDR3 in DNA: TGTGCCACCAGCCCGGACAGATCGAACACCGGGGAGCTGTTTTTT.

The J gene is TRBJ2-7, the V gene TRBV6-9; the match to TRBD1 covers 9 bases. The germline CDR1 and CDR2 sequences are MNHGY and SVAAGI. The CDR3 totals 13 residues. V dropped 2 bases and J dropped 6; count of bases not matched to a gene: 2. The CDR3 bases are TGTGCCAGCAGTTATCCGGACAGGGGCGAGCAGTACTTC. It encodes CASSYPDRGEQYF.

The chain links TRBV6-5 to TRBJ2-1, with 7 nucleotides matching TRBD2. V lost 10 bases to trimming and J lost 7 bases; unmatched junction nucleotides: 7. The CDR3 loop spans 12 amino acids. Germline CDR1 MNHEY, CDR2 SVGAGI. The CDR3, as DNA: TGTGCCACCTCAGCGGGGCCGAATGAGCAGTTCTTC. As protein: CATSAGPNEQFF.

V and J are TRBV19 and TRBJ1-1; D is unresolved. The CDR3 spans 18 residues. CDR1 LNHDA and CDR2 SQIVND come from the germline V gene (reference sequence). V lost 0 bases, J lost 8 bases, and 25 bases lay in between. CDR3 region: CASSIDSRAEETLGEAFF. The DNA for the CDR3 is TGTGCCAGTAGTATAGATTCCCGGGCAGAGGAGACGCTGGGGGAAGCTTTCTTT.

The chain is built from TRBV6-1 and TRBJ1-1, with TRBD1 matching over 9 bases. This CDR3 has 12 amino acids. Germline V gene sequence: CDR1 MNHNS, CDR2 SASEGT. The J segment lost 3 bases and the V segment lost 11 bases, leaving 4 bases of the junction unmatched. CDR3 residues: CAGTGSDTEAFF. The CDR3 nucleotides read TGTGCCGGGACAGGGTCGGACACTGAAGCTTTCTTT.

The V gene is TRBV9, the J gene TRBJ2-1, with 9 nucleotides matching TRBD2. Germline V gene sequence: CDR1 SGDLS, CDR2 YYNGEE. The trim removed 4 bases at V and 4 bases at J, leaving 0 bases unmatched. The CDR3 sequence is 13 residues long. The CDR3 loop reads CASSLAGYNEQFF. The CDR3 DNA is TGTGCCAGCAGCCTAGCGGGGTACAATGAGCAGTTCTTC.

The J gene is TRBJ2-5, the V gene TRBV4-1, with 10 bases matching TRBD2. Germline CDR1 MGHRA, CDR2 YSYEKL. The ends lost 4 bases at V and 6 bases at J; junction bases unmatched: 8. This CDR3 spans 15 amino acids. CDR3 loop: CASSPSGTSVQTQYF. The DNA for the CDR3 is TGCGCCAGCAGCCCCTCCGGGACTAGCGTGCAGACCCAGTACTTC.

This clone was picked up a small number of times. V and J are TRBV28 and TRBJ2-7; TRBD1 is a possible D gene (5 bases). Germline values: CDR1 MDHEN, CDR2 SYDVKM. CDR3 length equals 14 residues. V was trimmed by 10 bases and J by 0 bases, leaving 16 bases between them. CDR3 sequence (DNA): TGTGCCATAGGGCCAGGACAACACTCCTACGAGCAGTACTTC. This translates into CAIGPGQHSYEQYF.

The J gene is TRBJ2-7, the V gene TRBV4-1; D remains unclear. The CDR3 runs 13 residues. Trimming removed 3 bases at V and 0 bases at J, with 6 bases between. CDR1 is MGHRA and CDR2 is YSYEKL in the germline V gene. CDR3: CASSHSTSYEQYF. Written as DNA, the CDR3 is TGCGCCAGCAGCCATTCTACCTCCTACGAGCAGTACTTC.

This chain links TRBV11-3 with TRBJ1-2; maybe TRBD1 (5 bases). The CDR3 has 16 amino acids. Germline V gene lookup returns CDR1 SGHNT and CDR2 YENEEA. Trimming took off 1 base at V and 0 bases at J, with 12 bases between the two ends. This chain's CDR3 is CASSLARDEANYGYTF. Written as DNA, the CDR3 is TGTGCCAGCAGCTTAGCCAGGGACGAAGCTAACTATGGCTACACCTTC.

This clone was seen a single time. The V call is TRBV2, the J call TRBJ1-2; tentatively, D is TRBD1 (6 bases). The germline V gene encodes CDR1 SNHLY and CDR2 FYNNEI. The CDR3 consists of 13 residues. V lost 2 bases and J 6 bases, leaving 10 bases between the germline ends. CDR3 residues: CASSEPGVDGYTF. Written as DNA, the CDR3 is TGTGCCAGCAGTGAACCAGGGGTCGATGGCTACACCTTC.